This TCR beta chain was obtained from a study of T-cell reconstitution after alpha-beta-depleted transplantation in children. Germline assignment: CDR1 MNHEY and CDR2 SMNVEV (reference sequence). V was pared by 0 bases and J by 3 bases, with 17 bases between. The CDR3 loop spans 17 amino acids. Unique molecular identifiers tagged the TCRbeta library. Via MiXCR, TCRdb re-called the PCR reads, giving one row per CDR3 protein. The data show 750,000 to 950,000 distinct CDR3 sequences, about 15% seen once. J is TRBJ1-2 and V is TRBV27; the D gene is possibly TRBD1 (6 bases). This material consisted of PBMCs, mostly from graft donor cells, taken 360 days after TCRalphabeta/CD19-depleted stem cell transplant. This TCR came from a male patient younger than 18 who had a stem cell transplant for acute lymphoblastic leukemia, so the T cells may come from the graft donor. The chain's CDR3 is CASSLSNVVAGDYGYTF. The DNA for the CDR3 is TGTGCCAGCAGTTTATCCAATGTGGTGGCAGGGGACTATGGCTACACCTTC.